This section outlines one TCR beta chain sequence together with its context. A much larger clone is a single base away; this may be a read error. The source material, RNA transcripts, was used to amplify TCR beta CDR3 regions. Using the HTBI primer set, a first-round RT-PCR was run on the TCR CDR3. From the multiplex PCR reads, TCRdb called clonotypes with MiXCR, one entry per CDR3 protein. Here the sample spans approximately 600,000 distinct CDR3 sequences, around 14% being singletons. This record comes from a study of T cells in Graves' hyperthyroidism and ophthalmopathy. Per germline, CDR1 SQVTM and CDR2 ANQGSEA. This CDR3 spans 12 amino acids.

The chain links TRBV29-1 to TRBJ2-5; TRBD1 aligns across 8 bases. The sample comprised blood. The receptor comes from a woman aged 25 to 39 with Graves' hyperthyroidism that later progressed to Graves' ophthalmopathy. This CDR3 is CSVDRGGESQYF. CDR3 DNA: TGCAGCGTCGACAGGGGAGGAGAGAGCCAGTACTTC.